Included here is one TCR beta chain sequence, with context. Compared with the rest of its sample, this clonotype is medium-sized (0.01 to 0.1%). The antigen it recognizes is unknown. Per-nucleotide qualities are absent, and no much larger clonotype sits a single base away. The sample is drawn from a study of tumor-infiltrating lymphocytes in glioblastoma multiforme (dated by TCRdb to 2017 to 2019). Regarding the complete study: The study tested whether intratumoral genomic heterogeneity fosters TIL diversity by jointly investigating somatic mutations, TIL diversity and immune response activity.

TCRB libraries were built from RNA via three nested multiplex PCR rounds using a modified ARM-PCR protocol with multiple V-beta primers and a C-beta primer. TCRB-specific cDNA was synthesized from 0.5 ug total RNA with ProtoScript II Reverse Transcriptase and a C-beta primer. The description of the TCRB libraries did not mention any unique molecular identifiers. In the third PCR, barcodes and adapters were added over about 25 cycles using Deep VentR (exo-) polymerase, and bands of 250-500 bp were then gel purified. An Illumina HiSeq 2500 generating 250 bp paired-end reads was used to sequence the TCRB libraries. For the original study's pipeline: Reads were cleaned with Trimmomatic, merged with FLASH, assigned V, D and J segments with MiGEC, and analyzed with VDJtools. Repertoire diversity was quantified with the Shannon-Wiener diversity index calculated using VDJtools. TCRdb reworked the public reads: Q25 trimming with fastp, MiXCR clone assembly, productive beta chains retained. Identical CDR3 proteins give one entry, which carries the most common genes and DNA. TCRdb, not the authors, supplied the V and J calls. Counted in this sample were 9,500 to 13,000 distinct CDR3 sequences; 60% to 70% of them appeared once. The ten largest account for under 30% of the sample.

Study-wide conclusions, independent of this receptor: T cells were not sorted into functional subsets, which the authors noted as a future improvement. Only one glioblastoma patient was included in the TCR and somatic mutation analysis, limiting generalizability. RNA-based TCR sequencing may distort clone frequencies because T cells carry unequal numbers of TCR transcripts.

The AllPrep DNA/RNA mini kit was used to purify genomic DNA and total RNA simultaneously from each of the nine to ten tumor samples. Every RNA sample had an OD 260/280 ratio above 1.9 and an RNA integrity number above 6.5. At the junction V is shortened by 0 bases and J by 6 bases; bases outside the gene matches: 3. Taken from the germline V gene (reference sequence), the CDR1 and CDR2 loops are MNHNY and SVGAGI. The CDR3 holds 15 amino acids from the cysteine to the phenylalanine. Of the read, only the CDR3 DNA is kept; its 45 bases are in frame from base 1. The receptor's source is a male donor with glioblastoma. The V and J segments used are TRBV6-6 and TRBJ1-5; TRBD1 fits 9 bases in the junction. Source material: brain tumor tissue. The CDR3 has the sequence CASSYSTGGPQPQHF. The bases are TGTGCCAGCAGTTACTCGACAGGGGGGCCTCAGCCCCAGCATTTT.